This T cell receptor beta chain was sequenced for a study of T cell responses to AZD1222 COVID-19 vaccine. Findings and caveats of the study: Females made up more of the donors, who were largely white British, and clonal diversity may have come out too low. Just a handful of people given AZD1222 tested seropositive at baseline. Targets within unmutated variant regions were reportedly found for nearly half of spike-specific TCRs. Two AZD1222 administrations were followed by greater Spike-specific TCR breadth and depth.

TCRdb's copy holds only in-frame clones and misses some; the assay was immunoSEQ multiplex PCR. The sample contains 100,000 or so clones, approximately 84% of which appear only once. As for this clone: Its antigen remains unknown.

Germline V lookup: CDR1 SGHRS, CDR2 YFSETQ. With V trimmed by 0 bases and J by 10 bases, 10 bases remained unmatched. The length of the CDR3 is 15 residues. The sequences come from peripheral blood, collected on day 0 of AZD1222 vaccination. The J gene is TRBJ2-1, the V gene TRBV5-1; 7 positions agree with TRBD1. The receptor's source is an adult in good health. The CDR3 here is CASSLAMTGTGEQFF. The DNA of the CDR3 is TGCGCCAGCAGCTTGGCCATGACAGGGACGGGGGAGCAGTTCTTC. The whole variable domain, remainder taken from reference TRBV5-1 and TRBJ2-1, is KAGVTQTPRYLIKTRGQQVTLSCSPISGHRSVSWYQQTPGQGLQFLFEYFSETQRNKGNFPGRFSGRQFSNSRSEMNVSTLELGDSALYLCASSLAMTGTGEQFFGPGTRLTVL.